One sample yielded the 10 T cell receptor beta chains listed below, sequenced in a study of PD-L1 blockade in urothelial cancer. The time point was: peripheral blood 6 weeks after treatment start. Only in-frame clones appear in the TCRdb table, and some are missing; sequencing was by immunoSEQ multiplex PCR. The sample includes 40,000 to 45,000 clones, about 89% of them seen just once. This specimen was PBMCs, taken around atezolizumab (anti-PD-L1) treatment. All receptors derive from a man aged 70 or older with urothelial cancer.

V and J are TRBV5-1 and TRBJ2-4; TRBD1 agrees at 10 bases. With 4 bases clipped from V and 8 bases from J, the junction kept 9 bases outside the gene matches. This CDR3 contains 15 residues. Germline V gene lookup returns CDR1 SGHRS and CDR2 YFSETQ. CDR3 DNA sequence: TGCGCCAGCAGCCCGGGGGACAGGGGCTTGGACATTCAGTACTTC. Amino acid sequence: CASSPGDRGLDIQYF.

The V call is TRBV18, the J call TRBJ1-1, with TRBD1 matching 8 bases. V was clipped by 1 base and J by 2 bases; unmatched bases: 6. CDR1 KGHSH and CDR2 LQKENI come from the germline V gene. The CDR3 consists of 16 residues. The CDR3 reads CASSPRTGNSNTEAFF. The CDR3 DNA is TGTGCCAGCTCACCACGGACAGGGAATTCTAACACTGAAGCTTTCTTT.

The sample holds a few counts of this clone. This rearrangement joins TRBV10-3 to TRBJ2-1; 8 bases are shared with TRBD2. Per the germline V gene, CDR1 is ENHRY and CDR2 is SYGVKD. After removal of 11 bases from V and 1 base from J, the junction contained 16 bases not matched to a gene. The CDR3 consists of 17 residues. The CDR3 coding sequence is TGTGCCGTCTCGGCTGGCTTAGCGGGGCGGTCCTACAATGAGCAGTTCTTC. Its protein product is CAVSAGLAGRSYNEQFF.

The chain has TRBV9 and TRBJ1-4, with 12 nucleotides matching TRBD1. The CDR3 length is 18 residues. The V and J ends lost 1 base and 8 bases, in that order; junction bases with no gene match: 12. Germline loops: CDR1 SGDLS, CDR2 YYNGEE. The CDR3 is CASSVWPWGQGAGEKLFF. The CDR3 region has the DNA TGTGCCAGCAGCGTATGGCCCTGGGGACAGGGGGCAGGAGAAAAACTGTTTTTT.

The rearrangement links TRBV10-3 to TRBJ2-3; 8 bases agree with TRBD2. Trimming took 7 bases from V and 4 from J; bases not matched to a gene: 10. CDR1 ENHRY and CDR2 SYGVKD come from the germline V gene. The length of the CDR3 is 15 residues. CDR3 coding DNA: TGTGCCATCAAAGCCGGAGCGGGAGTGGCAGATACGCAGTATTTT. It is translated as CAIKAGAGVADTQYF.

The chain uses TRBV6-1 and TRBJ1-5, with D possibly being TRBD1 (6 bases). Trimming shortened V by 7 bases and J by 7 bases, and 20 bases separated the two germline ends. The CDR3 has 15 amino acids. Germline lookup yields CDR1 MNHNS and CDR2 SASEGT. CDR3 residues: CASTPGHGIDQPQHF. The CDR3 DNA sequence: TGTGCCAGCACCCCGGGACACGGTATTGACCAGCCCCAGCATTTT.

In nucleotides, the CDR3 is TGTGCCAGCCTCCGGGACAGCAAAGAGACCCAGTACTTC. Protein sequence: CASLRDSKETQYF. This chain links TRBV6-1 with TRBJ2-5, with 7 bases lining up with TRBD1. Germline CDR1 and CDR2: MNHNS and SASEGT. The trim removed 8 bases at V and 3 bases at J, leaving 6 bases unmatched. The CDR3 spans 13 residues.

This chain uses TRBV7-8 with TRBJ2-7, with D tentatively TRBD1 (6 bases). The CDR3 runs to 13 residues. V lost 4 bases and J lost 2, with 9 bases in between. Germline V lookup: CDR1 SGHVS, CDR2 FQNEAQ. CDR3 amino acids: CASSSRTAYEQYF. The CDR3 bases are TGTGCCAGCAGCTCCCGGACAGCCTACGAGCAGTACTTC.

V is TRBV28 and J is TRBJ1-1; D gene uncertain. Trimming left V 2 bases short and J 1 base short, with 5 bases between. This CDR3 is built from 13 residues. CDR1 and CDR2 from the germline V gene are MDHEN and SYDVKM. CDR3 amino acids: CASSLVGNTEAFF. The CDR3 bases are TGTGCCAGCAGTTTAGTCGGGAACACTGAAGCTTTCTTT. The full variable domain, with the rest looked up from reference TRBV28 and TRBJ1-1, is DVKVTQSSRYLVKRTGEKVFLECVQDMDHENMFWYRQDPGLGLRLIYFSYDVKMKEKGDIPEGYSVSREKKERFSLILESASTNQTSMYLCASSLVGNTEAFFGQGTRLTVV.

This rearrangement joins TRBV10-3 to TRBJ2-4, with a possible D match to TRBD2 (6 bases). The germline V and J ends were trimmed by 3 bases and 5 bases, with 11 bases remaining between them. Per the germline V gene, CDR1 is ENHRY and CDR2 is SYGVKD. The CDR3 has 14 residues. CDR3 sequence (DNA): TGTGCCATCAGTGAAACTAGCCCCGAAAACATTCAGTACTTC. It codes for CAISETSPENIQYF.